Below are 23 T cell receptor beta chains sequenced from a single sample in a study of PD-L1 blockade in urothelial cancer. Data came from immunoSEQ multiplex PCR; TCRdb stores just in-frame clones and leaves some out. Of over 45,000 clones in the sample, roughly 84% were seen once. As for time point: pretreatment peripheral blood. Sequenced here: PBMCs, sampled around atezolizumab (anti-PD-L1) treatment. The source is a man between 60 and 75 years old with urothelial cancer.

CDR3 DNA: TGCGCCAGCAGCCAGGACCAAGGAACTAGACAGGGTAGTCAGCCCCAGCATTTT. It is translated as CASSQDQGTRQGSQPQHF. The V gene is TRBV4-1, the J gene TRBJ1-5; 7 bases fit TRBD1. Trimming cost V 3 bases and J 6 bases; bases outside gene matches: 17. This CDR3 contains 18 residues. The V gene's germline CDR1 is MGHRA and CDR2 YSYEKL.

The chain has TRBV18 and TRBJ1-6; TRBD1 agrees at 10 bases. Germline lookup yields CDR1 KGHSH and CDR2 LQKENI. The length of the CDR3 is 18 residues. Trimming at V came to 4 bases and at J to 7 bases, leaving 13 bases not matched to a gene. Here the CDR3 DNA reads TGTGCCAGCTCACTTACGAAGGCGGGGGGACAGGGGAATTCACCCCTCCACTTT. Translation gives CASSLTKAGGQGNSPLHF.

J is TRBJ1-2 and V is TRBV7-2; unclear D gene. This CDR3 region has 12 residues. In germline, CDR1 is SGHTA, CDR2 FQGNSA. V shed 5 bases and J shed 8 bases, with 12 bases lying between them. The CDR3 DNA reads as TGTGCCAGCAGCCGACGGACGGGGGGCTACACCTTC. This translates into CASSRRTGGYTF.

V is TRBV7-8 and J is TRBJ2-7; 10 bases are a match to TRBD2. Germline loops: CDR1 SGHVS, CDR2 FQNEAQ. V dropped 1 base and J dropped 5; count of bases not matched to a gene: 11. This CDR3 comprises 17 residues. The CDR3: CASSLVDPEREGHEQYF. The CDR3 DNA sequence: TGTGCCAGCAGCTTAGTTGATCCGGAGCGGGAGGGCCACGAGCAGTACTTC.

The chain recombines TRBV5-1 with TRBJ2-5; unclear D gene. Germline assignment: CDR1 SGHRS and CDR2 YFSETQ. The CDR3 extends over 17 amino acids. V lost 3 bases and J 1 base, leaving 19 bases between the germline ends. In nucleotides, the CDR3 is TGCGCCAGCAGCTCGGGTAAAACCTCCCAGATCCAAGAGACCCAGTACTTC. Translated, it gives CASSSGKTSQIQETQYF.

This clone was counted a single time. Here the CDR3 reads CASSDGGSSYEQYF. In DNA, the CDR3 is TGCGCCAGCAGTGACGGCGGGAGCTCCTACGAGCAGTACTTC. V and J are TRBV10-1 and TRBJ2-7; TRBD2 matches at 7 bases. V lost 3 bases and J lost 0; bases outside the gene matches: 2. Germline V gene data show CDR1 as WNHNN and CDR2 as SYGVQD (reference sequence). This CDR3 contains 14 residues.

This clone is medium-sized by share. V usage is TRBV5-1 and J usage is TRBJ2-7; 11 bases are shared with TRBD2. The CDR3 has 15 residues. Trimming took 4 bases from V and 3 from J; bases not matched to a gene: 6. Germline V gene lookup returns CDR1 SGHRS and CDR2 YFSETQ. This chain's CDR3 is CASSPRLAGSYEQYF. In DNA, the CDR3 is TGCGCCAGCAGCCCGCGACTAGCGGGGAGCTACGAGCAGTACTTC.

V is TRBV19 and J is TRBJ1-6; D may be TRBD1 (6 bases). This CDR3 region has 16 residues. V was trimmed by 1 base and J by 9 bases, leaving 16 bases between them. Germline-derived CDR1 and CDR2 are LNHDA and SQIVND (reference sequence). DNA of the CDR3: TGTGCCAGTAGTATAGTCCCGGACAGCGTCGGTTCACCCCTCCACTTT. Protein product: CASSIVPDSVGSPLHF.

This chain links TRBV6-6 with TRBJ1-1; tentatively, D is TRBD1 (6 bases). V was trimmed by 5 bases and J by 5 bases, leaving 18 bases between them. CDR3 length: 15 residues. Germline CDR1 reads MNHNY; CDR2 reads SVGAGI (reference sequence). The CDR3 protein is CASSPPTGSGTEAFF. CDR3 nucleotides: TGTGCCAGCAGTCCCCCAACAGGGTCTGGGACTGAAGCTTTCTTT.

The count of this clone is one. V gene TRBV29-1 combines with J gene TRBJ2-7, with D hard to call. CDR1 and CDR2 (germline): SQVTM, ANQGSEA. The CDR3 is made up of 13 amino acids. With 4 bases removed from V and 0 bases from J, the gap between germline ends came to 10 bases. CDR3 DNA: TGCAGCGTTGGCGGCCGTAGCTCCTACGAGCAGTACTTC. Its translation: CSVGGRSSYEQYF.

V and J are TRBV5-6 and TRBJ1-5, with D perhaps matching TRBD1 (5 bases). V lost 0 bases to trimming and J lost 6 bases, with 22 bases between them. Germline V lookup: CDR1 SGHDT, CDR2 YYEEEE. The CDR3 consists of 18 residues. DNA of the CDR3: TGTGCCAGCAGCTTGGCCATATCGAAAAGCGGGGCGGGTCAGCCCCAGCATTTT. Protein: CASSLAISKSGAGQPQHF.

This chain links TRBV6-1 with TRBJ2-7; 10 bases agree with TRBD2. The CDR3 spans 15 residues. Germline CDR1 MNHNS, CDR2 SASEGT. V shed 6 bases, J shed 0 bases, and the junction held 5 bases outside the gene matches. The CDR3 nucleotides read TGTGCCAGCAGCGCCCTAGCGGGGGCCTCCTACGAGCAGTACTTC. This gives the protein CASSALAGASYEQYF.

The chain is built from TRBV5-1 and TRBJ1-4; weak D call: TRBD1 (6 bases). Germline-derived CDR1 and CDR2 are SGHRS and YFSETQ. The CDR3 is 16 amino acids. V lost 0 bases to trimming and J lost 4 bases, with 13 bases between them. The CDR3 reads CASSLEPGQLNEKLFF. CDR3 coding DNA: TGCGCCAGCAGCTTGGAACCGGGACAACTTAATGAAAAACTGTTTTTT.

The chain combines TRBV6-6 with TRBJ1-1; 8 bases match TRBD1. Looked up from germline, CDR1 is MNHNY and CDR2 is SVGAGI (reference sequence). The CDR3 extends over 14 amino acids. J was trimmed by 1 base and V by 7 bases; bases with no gene match: 5. CDR3 amino acids: CASITGQANTEAFF. Here the CDR3 DNA reads TGTGCCAGCATTACGGGACAGGCGAACACTGAAGCTTTCTTT.

This clone appeared once. This chain joins TRBV9 and TRBJ1-2; D is ambiguous. Germline V gives CDR1 SGDLS, CDR2 YYNGEE. Deletions cut 0 bases from V and 8 bases from J, with 14 bases between. The CDR3 covers 14 residues. The CDR3 protein is CASSVANGGRGYTF. The CDR3 DNA is TGTGCCAGCAGCGTAGCTAATGGCGGGAGGGGCTACACCTTC. Full variable domain (outside the CDR3, taken from reference TRBV9 and TRBJ1-2): DSGVTQTPKHLITATGQRVTLRCSPRSGDLSVYWYQQSLDQGLQFLIQYYNGEERAKGNILERFSAQQFPDLHSELNLSSLELGDSALYFCASSVANGGRGYTFGSGTRLTVV.

The chain's CDR3 is CASSKGSGLPVGANVLTF. CDR3 nucleotides: TGTGCCAGCAGCAAAGGTTCAGGTCTACCGGTTGGGGCCAACGTCCTGACTTTC. The rearrangement joins TRBV21-1 to TRBJ2-6; the D call of TRBD1 is as the table states it, not checked on the DNA. TRBV21-1 is given as a pseudogene. The CDR3 is 18 amino acids.

V usage is TRBV11-1 and J usage is TRBJ2-3, with D possibly matching TRBD2 (5 bases). The V end was cut by 2 bases, the J end by 0 bases, with 6 bases between. Germline assignment: CDR1 SGHAT and CDR2 FQDESV (reference sequence). This CDR3 contains 14 residues. As DNA, the CDR3 is TGTGCCAGCAGCTTACCGGGGAGCACAGATACGCAGTATTTT. The encoded protein is CASSLPGSTDTQYF. Variable domain in full (rest from reference TRBV11-1 and TRBJ2-3): EAEVAQSPRYKITEKSQAVAFWCDPISGHATLYWYRQILGQGPELLVQFQDESVVDDSQLPKDRFSAERLKGVDSTLKIQPAELGDSAMYLCASSLPGSTDTQYFGPGTRLTVL.

The V call is TRBV28, the J call TRBJ1-5; 8 bases are shared with TRBD1. The CDR3 runs to 15 residues. J lost 6 bases, V lost 5 bases, and 9 bases had no gene match. Germline values: CDR1 MDHEN, CDR2 SYDVKM. In DNA form, the CDR3 reads TGTGCCAGCAGTCCTACGGACAGGGACCGTCAGCCCCAGCATTTT. Its translation is CASSPTDRDRQPQHF.

This clone was detected only a few times. CDR3 sequence: CASSQERWAGGGIRTDTQYF. The CDR3 DNA reads TGTGCCAGCAGCCAAGAAAGGTGGGCGGGAGGGGGGATTCGCACAGATACGCAGTATTTT. The chain is built from TRBV4-2 and TRBJ2-3; 9 bases map to TRBD2. The trim removed 0 bases at V and 1 base at J, leaving 14 bases unmatched. The CDR3 runs to 20 residues. Germline CDR1 and CDR2: LGHNA and YNFKEQ.

The V gene is TRBV5-1, the J gene TRBJ2-5; D uncertain. Germline V gene sequence: CDR1 SGHRS, CDR2 YFSETQ. V was trimmed by 3 bases and J by 2 bases, leaving 5 bases between them. The CDR3 consists of 12 residues. CDR3 DNA: TGCGCCAGCAGCTCCCAACAAGAGACCCAGTACTTC. Amino acid sequence: CASSSQQETQYF.

This chain links TRBV19 with TRBJ2-7, with 9 positions matching TRBD2. This CDR3 has 14 amino acids. In germline, CDR1 is LNHDA, CDR2 SQIVND (reference sequence). The ends lost 4 bases at V and 2 bases at J; junction bases unmatched: 3. CDR3 amino acids: CASSSQRGAYEQYF. In nucleotides, the CDR3 is TGTGCCAGTAGTAGCCAGCGGGGGGCCTACGAGCAGTACTTC.

The chain recombines TRBV5-4 with TRBJ2-5; D is perhaps TRBD2 (5 bases). The V gene lost 4 bases and the J gene lost 5 bases, with 12 bases spanning the gap. CDR3 length equals 13 residues. Germline CDR1 is SGHNT and CDR2 is YYREEE (reference sequence). CDR3 DNA: TGTGCCAGCAGCCCCGCGGGTTTGGAGACCCAGTACTTC. This encodes CASSPAGLETQYF.

This chain joins TRBV27 and TRBJ2-7; TRBD2 matches at 12 bases. The CDR3 totals 15 residues. The germline CDR1 and CDR2 sequences are MNHEY and SMNVEV (reference sequence). The junction had 10 bases not matched to a gene; V was cut back by 8 bases and J by 5 bases. CDR3 nucleotides: TGTGCCAGCGGTACTCTAGCGGGGGGGCCCGACGAGCAGTACTTC. It specifies CASGTLAGGPDEQYF.